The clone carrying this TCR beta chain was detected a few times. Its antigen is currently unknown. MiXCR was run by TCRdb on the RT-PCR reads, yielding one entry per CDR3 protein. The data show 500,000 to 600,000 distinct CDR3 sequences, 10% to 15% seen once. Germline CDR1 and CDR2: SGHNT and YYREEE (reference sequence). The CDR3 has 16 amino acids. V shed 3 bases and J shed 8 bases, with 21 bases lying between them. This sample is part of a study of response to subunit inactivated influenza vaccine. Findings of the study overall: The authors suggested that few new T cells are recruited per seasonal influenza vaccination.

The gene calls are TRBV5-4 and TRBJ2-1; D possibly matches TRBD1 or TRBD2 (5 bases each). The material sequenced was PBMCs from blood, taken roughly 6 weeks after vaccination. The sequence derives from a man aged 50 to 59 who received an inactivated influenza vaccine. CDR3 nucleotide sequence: TGTGCCAGCAGCTCGAAGATACGAGGGGCCATCGATGAGCAGTTCTTC. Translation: CASSSKIRGAIDEQFF.